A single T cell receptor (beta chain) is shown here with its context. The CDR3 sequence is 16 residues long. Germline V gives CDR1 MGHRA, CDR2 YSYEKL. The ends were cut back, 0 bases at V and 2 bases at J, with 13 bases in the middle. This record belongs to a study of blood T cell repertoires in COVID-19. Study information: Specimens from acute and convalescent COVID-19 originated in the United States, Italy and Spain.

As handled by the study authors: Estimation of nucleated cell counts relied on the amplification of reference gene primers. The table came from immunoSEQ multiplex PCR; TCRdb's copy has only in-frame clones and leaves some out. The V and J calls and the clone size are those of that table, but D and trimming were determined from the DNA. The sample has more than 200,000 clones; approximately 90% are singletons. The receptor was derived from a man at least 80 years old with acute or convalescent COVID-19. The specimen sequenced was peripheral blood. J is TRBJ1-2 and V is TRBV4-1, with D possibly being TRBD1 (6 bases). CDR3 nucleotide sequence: TGCGCCAGCAGCCAAGAGGCCGTCAGGGGAAACTATGGCTACACCTTC. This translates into CASSQEAVRGNYGYTF.